The T cell receptor beta chain described here comes from a study of cytomegalovirus exposure and HLA in healthy donors. Turning to the study itself: Among over 350 genotyped donors, approximately 80% fell in the Caucasian-associated ancestry cluster.

Study-wide findings and caveats: From TCR beta sequences, most subjects' HLA-A and HLA-B alleles were reportedly predicted accurately. A previous analysis found most TCR beta V segments productive roughly 87% or roughly 30% of the time. Sequencing depth across donors, presence/absence analyses assumed, was roughly uniform.

This CDR3 has 15 residues. The germline CDR1 and CDR2 sequences are SGHRS and YFSETQ. V shed 4 bases, J shed 11 bases, and the junction held 16 bases outside the gene matches. A remark on this clone: Its specificity is unknown.

PCR involved 60 Vbeta and 13 Jbeta primers. The assay was immunoSEQ multiplex PCR, and TCRdb's table has in-frame clones only and misses some. This sample has some 180,000 clones, with more than 75% found just once. Sequenced sample: PBMCs. The genes are TRBV5-1 and TRBJ2-5, with 8 positions matching TRBD1. This TCR came from a woman aged 25 to 39 in good health and CMV-seropositive. The CDR3 sequence: CASSGTRDRGSGQYF. In DNA, the CDR3 is TGCGCCAGCAGCGGGACCCGAGACAGGGGTTCGGGGCAGTACTTC. Full variable domain (rest looked up from reference TRBV5-1 and TRBJ2-5): KAGVTQTPRYLIKTRGQQVTLSCSPISGHRSVSWYQQTPGQGLQFLFEYFSETQRNKGNFPGRFSGRQFSNSRSEMNVSTLELGDSALYLCASSGTRDRGSGQYFGPGTRLLVL.